A selection of T cell receptor beta chains follows, all from one sample in a study of early T cells in non-severe SARS-CoV-2 infection. TCRdb recomputed calls from the 5' RACE reads with MiXCR, one row per CDR3 protein. The table includes about 64,000 distinct CDR3 sequences, about 11% detected once. The material sequenced was whole blood, taken at baseline. The source is an adult who was a healthcare worker with PCR-confirmed SARS-CoV-2 infection or an uninfected control (not recorded which). CDR3s include the opening cysteine and the closing phenylalanine or tryptophan. The D gene is left open where the match is weak. Clone size is shown for a subset of rows, as once, few, many or a class of expanded clone.

d_gene,abundance,j_gene,v_gene,CDR3nt,CDR3aa
TRBD1,NA,TRBJ1-2,TRBV7-9,TGTGCCAGCAGCTTAAAGGCAGGGGGATATGGCTACACCTTC,CASSLKAGGYGYTF
TRBD1,NA,TRBJ1-1,TRBV11-3,TGTGCCAGCAGCTCCGAGACAGGGAAGGCTTTCTTT,CASSSETGKAFF
NA,NA,TRBJ2-3,TRBV20-1,TGCAGTGCTAGACTCGGAGCGGGCGGGGATACGCAGTATTTT,CSARLGAGGDTQYF
TRBD1,NA,TRBJ2-7,TRBV5-4,TGTGCCAGCAGCTGGGGACAGGCCTACGAGCAGTACTTC,CASSWGQAYEQYF
NA,NA,TRBJ1-1,TRBV9,TGTGCCAGCGGGACTGAAGCTTTCTTT,CASGTEAFF
TRBD1,many,TRBJ1-4,TRBV12-3/TRBV12-4,TGTGCCAGCAGTTTTCTACCCGGGACAGGGGAGGAAAAACTGTTTTTT,CASSFLPGTGEEKLFF
TRBD1,NA,TRBJ2-2,TRBV12-5,TGTGCTAGTGGTTTGAGGACAGGAGTCACCGGGGAGCTGTTTTTT,CASGLRTGVTGELFF
TRBD1,few,TRBJ2-6,TRBV6-2/TRBV6-3,TGTGCCAGCAACATGAGACAGGGGGGCCTCTCTGGGGCCAACGTCCTGACTTTC,CASNMRQGGLSGANVLTF
TRBD1,NA,TRBJ2-7,TRBV7-9,TGTGCCAGCAGCTCGGACAGGGGTATAAGCGAGCAGTACTTC,CASSSDRGISEQYF
NA,many,TRBJ2-7,TRBV7-9,TGTGCCAGCAGCTTTGAGGGGGGAGTCAACGAGCAGTACTTC,CASSFEGGVNEQYF
TRBD2,few,TRBJ2-1,TRBV11-2,TGTGCCAGCAGCCTTAGCGGGGGGCCTTACAATGAGCAGTTCTTC,CASSLSGGPYNEQFF
NA,NA,TRBJ2-3,TRBV12-3/TRBV12-4,TGTGCCAGCAGTTTGAGAGGGCCAGATACGCAGTATTTT,CASSLRGPDTQYF
TRBD1,NA,TRBJ1-1,TRBV7-2,TGTGCCAGCAGCTCAGAGGGGGCGGGGACTGAAGCTTTCTTT,CASSSEGAGTEAFF
TRBD1,NA,TRBJ1-1,TRBV19,TGTGCCAGTAGTACCGACGGACAGGGCTACACTGAAGCTTTCTTT,CASSTDGQGYTEAFF
TRBD1,many,TRBJ1-6,TRBV7-9,TGTGCCAGCAGCTTAGAGGGACAGGGGGCACCCCTCCACTTT,CASSLEGQGAPLHF
NA,few,TRBJ1-2,TRBV19,TGTGCCAGTAGTACAGGGACCGCGGGTACGGAACGGACCTTC,CASSTGTAGTERTF
TRBD1,NA,TRBJ1-2,TRBV20-1,TGCAGTGCCATGACAGGGTCAACACATGGCTACACCTTC,CSAMTGSTHGYTF
TRBD2,NA,TRBJ2-5,TRBV18,TGTGCCAGCTCACGTCATACCGGGACTAGTAATTTCCGCCAAGAGACCCAGTACTTC,CASSRHTGTSNFRQETQYF
TRBD1,NA,TRBJ2-7,TRBV19,TGTGCCAGTAGTACTAGGGGCTTCGGGACAGGGTCCTCCGAGCAGTACTTC,CASSTRGFGTGSSEQYF
TRBD2,many,TRBJ2-3,TRBV13,TGTGCCAGCACCACCCAGACTAGCGGGGACGTCACAGATACGCAGTATTTT,CASTTQTSGDVTDTQYF